This T cell receptor (beta chain) was recorded in a study of blood T cells in healthy people across ages. Using a J-beta primer mix together with a sample-barcoded 5' primer, a second PCR was run for 7 to 11 cycles. TCRdb processed the 5' RACE reads anew with MiXCR; each CDR3 protein has one entry. The sample shows hundreds of thousands of distinct CDR3 sequences, roughly two fifths of them seen only once. CDR3 length: 15 amino acids. The germline CDR1 and CDR2 sequences are SGHDN and FVKESK. The J segment lost 3 bases and the V segment lost 5 bases, leaving 4 bases of the junction unmatched. This clonotype was seen only a few times.

The chain couples TRBV14 to TRBJ2-5; TRBD2 agrees at 12 bases. This TCR was recovered from an elderly man in good health. The material sequenced was blood. The CDR3 is CASSYGLAGKETQYF. CDR3 nucleotides: TGTGCCAGCAGCTATGGACTAGCGGGAAAAGAGACCCAGTACTTC.